This TCR beta chain was found in a study of vaccination and CD4 T cells after COVID-19. Study-wide context: Four females and six males made up the convalescents, two of whom were Hispanic. Either a CEFX pool, an HIV-1 Nef pool, or no peptide was added to control cultures.

The Oncomine TCR Beta short-read assay was applied to DNA of cultured CD4+ T cells. TCRdb recomputed calls from the PCR reads with MiXCR, one row per CDR3 protein. This repertoire shows about 21,000 distinct CDR3 sequences, roughly 41% found once; its top ten account for roughly 9.5%. Treatment specified: approximately 11-day PBMC culture with coronavirus spike peptide pools or control peptides (ViraFEST assay). Half the growth medium was swapped for new IL-2 medium on days 3 and 7. Having spent roughly 11 days in culture, CD4+ T cells were then isolated by negative selection. On this clonotype itself: Its antigen remains unidentified.

Trimming shortened V by 5 bases and J by 4 bases, and 11 bases separated the two germline ends. The CDR3 contains 13 residues. Germline V gives CDR1 SNHLY, CDR2 FYNNEI. This sequence originates from a human donor who had recovered from COVID-19. The V gene is TRBV2, the J gene TRBJ2-5; perhaps D is TRBD1 or TRBD2 (5 bases each). Sequenced here: CD4+ T cells from blood, cultured in vitro, sampled after SARS-CoV-2 vaccination. The CDR3 DNA follows: TGTGCCAGCAGTAAGGGACCTTCAGAGACCCAGTACTTC. This gives the protein CASSKGPSETQYF.